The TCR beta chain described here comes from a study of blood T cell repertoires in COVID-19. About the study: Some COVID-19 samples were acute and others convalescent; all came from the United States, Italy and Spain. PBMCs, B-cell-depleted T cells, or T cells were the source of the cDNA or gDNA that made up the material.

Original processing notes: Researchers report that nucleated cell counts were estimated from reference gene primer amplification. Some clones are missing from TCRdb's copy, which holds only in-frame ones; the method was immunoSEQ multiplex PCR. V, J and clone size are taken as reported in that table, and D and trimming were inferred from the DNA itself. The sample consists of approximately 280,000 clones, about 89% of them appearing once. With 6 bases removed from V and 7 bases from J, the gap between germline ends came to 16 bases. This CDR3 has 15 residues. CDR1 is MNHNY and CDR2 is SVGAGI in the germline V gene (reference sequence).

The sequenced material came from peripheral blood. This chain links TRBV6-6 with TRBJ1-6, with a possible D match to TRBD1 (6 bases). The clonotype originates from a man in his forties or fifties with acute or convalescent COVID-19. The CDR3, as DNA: TGTGCCAGCAGCCCACCGCAGGGGTGGAATTCACCCCTCCACTTT. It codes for CASSPPQGWNSPLHF.